The 4 T cell receptor beta chains below come from one sample, sequenced in a study of response to subunit inactivated influenza vaccine. MiXCR was run by TCRdb on the RT-PCR reads, yielding one entry per CDR3 protein. The table records roughly 700,000 distinct CDR3 sequences, approximately 15% of them present only once. The sample consisted of PBMCs from blood, taken about 14 days before vaccination. The source of these receptors is a man between 50 and 59 years old who received an inactivated influenza vaccine.

This sequence joins TRBV7-2 and TRBJ2-7; D is unresolved. This CDR3 is 14 amino acids long. In germline, CDR1 is SGHTA, CDR2 FQGNSA. Deletions cut 0 bases from V and 2 bases from J, with 8 bases between. CDR3 in DNA: TGTGCCAGCAGCTTAGCGGCAGTAGCCTACGAGCAGTACTTC. This sequence encodes CASSLAAVAYEQYF.

The chain uses TRBV11-2 and TRBJ2-2; the match to TRBD2 covers 7 bases. This CDR3 comprises 17 residues. Germline V gene sequence: CDR1 SGHAT, CDR2 FQNNGV. Trimming took 0 bases from V and 1 from J; bases not matched to a gene: 5. This chain's CDR3 is CASSLEAGRVNTGELFF. DNA of the CDR3: TGTGCCAGCAGCTTAGAGGCGGGGAGGGTGAACACCGGGGAGCTGTTTTTT. The full variable domain, rest sourced from reference TRBV11-2 and TRBJ2-2, is EAGVAQSPRYKIIEKRQSVAFWCNPISGHATLYWYQQILGQGPKLLIQFQNNGVVDDSQLPKDRFSAERLKGVDSTLKIQPAKLEDSAVYLCASSLEAGRVNTGELFFGEGSRLTVL.

The chain employs TRBV5-1 and TRBJ2-3, with D possibly being TRBD2 (6 bases). The CDR3 totals 14 residues. The germline CDR1 and CDR2 sequences are SGHRS and YFSETQ. Trimming left V 1 base short and J 2 bases short, with 8 bases between. CDR3 in amino acids: CASSLTSSTDTQYF. In nucleotides, the CDR3 is TGCGCCAGCAGCTTGACTAGCTCCACAGATACGCAGTATTTT.

This clonotype was detected only a few times. This rearrangement joins TRBV6-1 to TRBJ2-5, with 11 bases lining up with TRBD1. After removal of 7 bases from V and 1 base from J, the junction contained 14 bases not matched to a gene. From germline, CDR1 is MNHNS and CDR2 SASEGT. The length of the CDR3 is 18 residues. CDR3 DNA sequence: TGTGCCAGCACGGACAGGGGGCGTGTTAGCGGGGGCCAAGAGACCCAGTACTTC. Its protein product is CASTDRGRVSGGQETQYF.